The 13 T cell receptor beta chains below come from one sample, sequenced in a study of cytomegalovirus exposure and HLA in healthy donors. The PCR contained 60 Vbeta and 13 Jbeta primers. The assay was immunoSEQ multiplex PCR, and TCRdb's table has in-frame clones only and misses some. The table shows around 130,000 clones, with 81% occurring only once. Material: PBMCs. These receptors were obtained from a man younger than 30 in good health and CMV-seronegative.

The rearrangement links TRBV30 to TRBJ1-4, with D uncertain. The CDR3 is 15 amino acids. CDR1 is GTSNPN and CDR2 is SVGIG in the germline V gene (reference sequence). V shed 0 bases and J shed 2 bases, with 10 bases lying between them. The CDR3 region has the DNA TGTGCCTGGAGTGTACCTTGGCAGACTAATGAAAAACTGTTTTTT. This encodes CAWSVPWQTNEKLFF. Full variable domain (missing parts from reference TRBV30 and TRBJ1-4): SQTIHQWPATLVQPVGSPLSLECTVEGTSNPNLYWYRQAAGRGLQLLFYSVGIGQISSEVPQNLSASRPQDRQFILSSKKLLLSDSGFYLCAWSVPWQTNEKLFFGSGTQLSVL.

V is TRBV5-1 and J is TRBJ2-7, with a weak D call TRBD2 (5 bases). V lost 3 bases and J lost 7, with 11 bases in between. The germline V gene has CDR1 SGHRS and CDR2 YFSETQ. The CDR3 is made up of 12 amino acids. As DNA, the CDR3 is TGCGCCAGCAGCTCAACCTCGGGGGAGCAGTACTTC. The encoded protein is CASSSTSGEQYF.

The chain joins TRBV6-5 to TRBJ1-2; possibly TRBD1 for D (5 bases). V lost 4 bases and J 6 bases, leaving 15 bases between the germline ends. Germline CDR1 MNHEY, CDR2 SVGAGI. This CDR3 is 14 amino acids long. This CDR3 reads CASSFSGGLNGYTF. CDR3 nucleotide sequence: TGTGCCAGCAGTTTTAGTGGGGGGTTGAATGGCTACACCTTC.

This chain joins TRBV7-2 and TRBJ1-5, with unresolved D. With 2 bases removed from V and 7 bases from J, the gap between germline ends came to 12 bases. The CDR3 consists of 14 residues. CDR1 and CDR2 from the germline V gene are SGHTA and FQGNSA. In nucleotides, the CDR3 is TGTGCCAGCAGCTTACTCGGGAGGGCACAGCCCCAGCATTTT. Amino acids: CASSLLGRAQPQHF.

The rearrangement uses TRBV13 and TRBJ2-5, with 7 bases that match TRBD1. Trimming took 4 bases from V and 5 from J; bases not matched to a gene: 10. Germline V gene data show CDR1 as PRHDT and CDR2 as FYEKMQ (reference sequence). The CDR3 runs 15 residues. CDR3 region: CASSSFGQAWETQYF. CDR3 sequence (DNA): TGTGCCAGCAGCTCATTCGGACAGGCCTGGGAGACCCAGTACTTC.

The genes are TRBV5-1 and TRBJ2-5; possibly TRBD1 for D (6 bases). The J call may be faulty, since TRBJ2-7 better matches the DNA end. The CDR3 runs to 15 residues. CDR1 is SGHRS and CDR2 is YFSETQ in the germline V gene. The CDR3 sequence is CASSLAGDVTYEQYF. CDR3 in DNA: TGCGCCAGCAGCTTGGCAGGGGATGTAACCTACGAGCAGTACTTC.

The V and J genes are TRBV19 and TRBJ2-7; no clear D. Trimming stripped 2 bases from V and 2 bases from J, with 7 bases between. Germline V gene data show CDR1 as LNHDA and CDR2 as SQIVND (reference sequence). This CDR3 comprises 13 residues. In nucleotides, the CDR3 is TGTGCCAGTAGTATAACAGCAACCTACGAGCAGTACTTC. Translating gives CASSITATYEQYF.

J is TRBJ2-3 and V is TRBV5-4; possibly TRBD2 for D (6 bases). The CDR3 sequence is 14 residues long. Germline assignment: CDR1 SGHNT and CDR2 YYREEE (reference sequence). V was clipped by 3 bases and J by 6 bases, with 14 bases between them. CDR3 sequence reads: CASSSLGGWDTQYF. CDR3 nucleotides: TGTGCCAGCAGCTCGCTCGGGGGTTGGGATACGCAGTATTTT.

This sequence joins TRBV9 and TRBJ2-3; 9 bases are shared with TRBD2. The CDR3 length is 15 residues. Trimming at V came to 1 base and at J to 6 bases, leaving 6 bases not matched to a gene. Germline V gives CDR1 SGDLS, CDR2 YYNGEE. For the CDR3, the DNA is TGTGCCAGCAGCGTAATGGGACTAGCTACGGATACGCAGTATTTT. Residues: CASSVMGLATDTQYF.

The chain carries TRBV28 and TRBJ1-1; perhaps TRBD1 as D (6 bases). The CDR3 covers 14 residues. V was clipped by 8 bases and J by 4 bases, with 17 bases between them. Germline V CDR1 and CDR2: MDHEN, SYDVKM. The CDR3, as DNA: TGTGCCAGCCCAACCCCAGGGGAGGGCACTGAAGCTTTCTTT. The encoded protein is CASPTPGEGTEAFF.

The genes are TRBV7-2 and TRBJ1-5; D possibly corresponds to TRBD1 (5 bases). This CDR3 is 15 amino acids long. Trimming pared 2 bases from V and 2 bases from J, leaving 10 bases between. The germline gives CDR1 SGHTA, CDR2 FQGNSA. CDR3 DNA sequence: TGTGCCAGCAGCTTATGGGGGGTCGGCAATCAGCCCCAGCATTTT. As protein: CASSLWGVGNQPQHF.

The table lists this clone with a count of one. The chain is built from TRBV28 and TRBJ1-4; D not certain. This CDR3 spans 12 amino acids. CDR1 MDHEN and CDR2 SYDVKM come from the germline V gene. V lost 3 bases and J lost 8, with 7 bases in between. The CDR3 nucleotides read TGTGCCAGCAGTTTGTGGGAGGAAAAACTGTTTTTT. Encoded protein: CASSLWEEKLFF.

This clone has just one count. Other DNA sequences within the sample encode an identical CDR3. V is TRBV4-2 and J is TRBJ2-7, with TRBD2 matching over 12 bases. Germline V gene lookup returns CDR1 LGHNA and CDR2 YNFKEQ. With 1 base clipped from V and 2 bases from J, the junction kept 0 bases outside the gene matches. This CDR3 spans 15 amino acids. DNA for the CDR3: TGTGCCAGCAGCCAAGGACTAGCGGGGGCCTACGAGCAGTACTTC. Translating it yields CASSQGLAGAYEQYF.